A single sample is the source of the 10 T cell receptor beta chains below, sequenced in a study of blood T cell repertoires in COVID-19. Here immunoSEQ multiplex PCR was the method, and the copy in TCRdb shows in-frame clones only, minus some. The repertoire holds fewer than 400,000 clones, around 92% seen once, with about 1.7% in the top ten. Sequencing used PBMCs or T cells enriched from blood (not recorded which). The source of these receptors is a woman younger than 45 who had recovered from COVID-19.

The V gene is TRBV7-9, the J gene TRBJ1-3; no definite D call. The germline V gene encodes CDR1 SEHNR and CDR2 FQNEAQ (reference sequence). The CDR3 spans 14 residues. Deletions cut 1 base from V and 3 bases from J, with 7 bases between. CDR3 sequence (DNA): TGTGCCAGCAGCTTAGTCACAAGTGGAAACACCATATATTTT. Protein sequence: CASSLVTSGNTIYF.

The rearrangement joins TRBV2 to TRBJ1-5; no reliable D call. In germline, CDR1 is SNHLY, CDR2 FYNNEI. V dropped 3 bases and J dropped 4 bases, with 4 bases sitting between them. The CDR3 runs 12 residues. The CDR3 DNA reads TGTGCCAGCAGTGAGCGAAATCAGCCCCAGCATTTT. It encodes CASSERNQPQHF.

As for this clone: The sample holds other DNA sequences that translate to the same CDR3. The CDR3 is CASSLTGQGNQPQHF. CDR3 DNA: TGCGCCAGCAGCCTGACAGGGCAGGGCAATCAGCCCCAGCATTTT. V gene TRBV5-1 combines with J gene TRBJ1-5, with 7 nucleotides matching TRBD1. Germline V lookup: CDR1 SGHRS, CDR2 YFSETQ. CDR3 size: 15 residues. Unmatched junction bases numbered 6, after V lost 4 bases and J lost 2 bases.

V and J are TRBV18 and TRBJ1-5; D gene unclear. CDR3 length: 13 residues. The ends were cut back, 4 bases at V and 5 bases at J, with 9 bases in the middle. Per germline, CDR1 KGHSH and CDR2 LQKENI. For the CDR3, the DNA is TGTGCCAGCTCACTCAACTCGGATCAGCCCCAGCATTTT. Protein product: CASSLNSDQPQHF.

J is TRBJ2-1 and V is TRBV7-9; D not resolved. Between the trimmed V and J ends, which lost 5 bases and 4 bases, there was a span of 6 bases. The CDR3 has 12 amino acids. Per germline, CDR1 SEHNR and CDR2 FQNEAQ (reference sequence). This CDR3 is CASSLRYNEQFF. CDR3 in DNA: TGTGCCAGCAGCCTGAGATACAATGAGCAGTTCTTC.

This chain's CDR3 is CATSEPGTGTYNEQFF. The CDR3 DNA sequence: TGTGCCACCAGTGAACCCGGGACAGGTACCTACAATGAGCAGTTCTTC. This sequence joins TRBV24-1 and TRBJ2-1, with 8 bases identical to TRBD1. The CDR3 length is 16 residues. Germline V lookup: CDR1 KGHDR, CDR2 SFDVKD. Trimming took 4 bases from V and 2 from J; bases not matched to a gene: 6.

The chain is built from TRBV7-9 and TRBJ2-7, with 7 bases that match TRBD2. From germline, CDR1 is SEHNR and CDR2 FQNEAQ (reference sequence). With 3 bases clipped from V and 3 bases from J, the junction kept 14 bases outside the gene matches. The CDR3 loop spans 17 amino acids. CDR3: CASSFRPGRASGYEQYF. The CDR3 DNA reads TGTGCCAGCAGCTTCCGCCCGGGAAGAGCTAGCGGCTACGAGCAGTACTTC.

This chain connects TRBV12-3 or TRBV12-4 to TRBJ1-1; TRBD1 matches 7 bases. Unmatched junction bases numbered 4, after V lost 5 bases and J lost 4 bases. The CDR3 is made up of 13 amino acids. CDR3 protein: CASSQTGLTEAFF. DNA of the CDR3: TGTGCCAGCAGTCAGACAGGGCTCACTGAAGCTTTCTTT.

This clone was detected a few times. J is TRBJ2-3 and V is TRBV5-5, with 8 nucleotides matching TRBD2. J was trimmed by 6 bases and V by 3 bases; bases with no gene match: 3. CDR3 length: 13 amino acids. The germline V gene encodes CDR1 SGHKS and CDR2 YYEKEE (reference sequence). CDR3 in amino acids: CASSYREGDTQYF. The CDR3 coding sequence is TGTGCCAGCAGCTACCGGGAGGGTGATACGCAGTATTTT. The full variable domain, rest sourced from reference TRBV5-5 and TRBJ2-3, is DAGVTQSPTHLIKTRGQQVTLRCSPISGHKSVSWYQQVLGQGPQFIFQYYEKEERGRGNFPDRFSARQFPNYSSELNVNALLLGDSALYLCASSYREGDTQYFGPGTRLTVL.

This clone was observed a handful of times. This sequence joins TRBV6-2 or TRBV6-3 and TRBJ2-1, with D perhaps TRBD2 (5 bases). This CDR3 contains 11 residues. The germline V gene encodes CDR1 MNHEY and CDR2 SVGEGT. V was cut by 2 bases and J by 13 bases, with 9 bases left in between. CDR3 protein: CASSYEAVQFF. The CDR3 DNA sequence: TGTGCCAGCAGTTACGAAGCGGTACAGTTCTTC.